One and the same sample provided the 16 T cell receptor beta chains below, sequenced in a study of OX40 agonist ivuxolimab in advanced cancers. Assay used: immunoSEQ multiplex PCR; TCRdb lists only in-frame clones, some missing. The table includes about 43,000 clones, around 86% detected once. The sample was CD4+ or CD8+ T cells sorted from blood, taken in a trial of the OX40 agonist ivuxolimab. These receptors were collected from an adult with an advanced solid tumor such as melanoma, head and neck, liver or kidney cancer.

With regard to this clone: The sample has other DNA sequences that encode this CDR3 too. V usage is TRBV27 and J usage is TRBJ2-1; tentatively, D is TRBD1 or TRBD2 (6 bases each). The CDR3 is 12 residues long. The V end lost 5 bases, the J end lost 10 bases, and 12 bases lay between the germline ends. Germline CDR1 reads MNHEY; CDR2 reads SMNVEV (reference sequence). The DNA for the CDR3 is TGTGCCAGCAGTGTGCGGAGGGGGGAGCAGTTCTTC. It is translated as CASSVRRGEQFF.

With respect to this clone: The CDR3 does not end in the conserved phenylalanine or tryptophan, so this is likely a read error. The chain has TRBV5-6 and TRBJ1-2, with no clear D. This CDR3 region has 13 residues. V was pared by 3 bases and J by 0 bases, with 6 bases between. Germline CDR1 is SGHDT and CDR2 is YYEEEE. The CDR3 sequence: CASSYSANYGYTI. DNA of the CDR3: TGTGCCAGCAGCTACAGCGCTAACTATGGCTACACCATC.

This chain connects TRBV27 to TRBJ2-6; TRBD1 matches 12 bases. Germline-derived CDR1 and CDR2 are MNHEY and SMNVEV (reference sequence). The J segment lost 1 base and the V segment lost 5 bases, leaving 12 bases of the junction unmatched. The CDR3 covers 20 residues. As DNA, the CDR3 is TGTGCCAGCAGTCAATTATACGGGACAGGGGGCTTTTCTGGGGCCAACGTCCTGACTTTC. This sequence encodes CASSQLYGTGGFSGANVLTF.

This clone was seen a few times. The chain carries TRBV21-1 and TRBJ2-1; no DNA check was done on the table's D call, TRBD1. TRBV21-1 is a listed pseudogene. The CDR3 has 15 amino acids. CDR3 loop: CASSPQGNSYNEQFF. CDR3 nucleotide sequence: TGTGCCAGCAGCCCGCAGGGTAACTCCTACAATGAGCAGTTCTTC.

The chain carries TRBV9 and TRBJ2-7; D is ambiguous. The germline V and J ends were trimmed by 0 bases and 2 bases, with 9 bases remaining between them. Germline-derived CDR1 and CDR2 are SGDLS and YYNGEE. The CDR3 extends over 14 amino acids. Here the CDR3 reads CASSVDQRTYEQYF. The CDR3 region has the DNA TGTGCCAGCAGCGTAGATCAAAGAACCTACGAGCAGTACTTC.

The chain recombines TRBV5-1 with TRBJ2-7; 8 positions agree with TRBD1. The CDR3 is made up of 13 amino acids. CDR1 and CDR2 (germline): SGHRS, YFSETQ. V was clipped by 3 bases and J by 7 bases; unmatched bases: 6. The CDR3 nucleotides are TGCGCCAGCAGCTGGCAGGGGGCTGGAGAGCAGTACTTC. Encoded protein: CASSWQGAGEQYF.

This CDR3 is CASSETGVSNQPQHF. CDR3 sequence (DNA): TGTGCCAGCAGTGAGACAGGGGTTAGCAATCAGCCCCAGCATTTT. This sequence joins TRBV9 and TRBJ1-5; 8 nucleotides match TRBD1. Trimming took 5 bases from V and 0 from J; bases not matched to a gene: 4. This CDR3 contains 15 residues. Germline CDR1 is SGDLS and CDR2 is YYNGEE.

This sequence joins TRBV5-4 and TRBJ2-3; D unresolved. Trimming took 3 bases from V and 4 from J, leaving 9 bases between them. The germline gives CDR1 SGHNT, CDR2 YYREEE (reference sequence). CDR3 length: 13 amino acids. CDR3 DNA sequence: TGTGCCAGCAGCTCGAACCCGGCAGATACGCAGTATTTT. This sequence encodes CASSSNPADTQYF.

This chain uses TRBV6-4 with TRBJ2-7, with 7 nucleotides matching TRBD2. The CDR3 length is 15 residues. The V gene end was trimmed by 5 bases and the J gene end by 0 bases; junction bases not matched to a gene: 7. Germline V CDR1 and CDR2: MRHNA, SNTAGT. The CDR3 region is CASSTRGVASYEQYF. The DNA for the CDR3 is TGTGCCAGCAGTACCCGGGGGGTAGCCTCCTACGAGCAGTACTTC.

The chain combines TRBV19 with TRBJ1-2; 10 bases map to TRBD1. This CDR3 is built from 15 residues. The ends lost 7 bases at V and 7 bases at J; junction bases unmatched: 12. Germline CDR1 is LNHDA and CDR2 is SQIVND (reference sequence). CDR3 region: CASNPGTGERSGYTF. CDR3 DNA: TGTGCCAGTAATCCTGGGACAGGGGAAAGGAGTGGCTACACCTTC.

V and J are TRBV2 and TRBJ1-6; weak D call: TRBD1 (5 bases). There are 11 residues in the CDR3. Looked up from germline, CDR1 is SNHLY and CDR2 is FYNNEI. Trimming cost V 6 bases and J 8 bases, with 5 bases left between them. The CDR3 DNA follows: TGTGCCAGCAGAGGGGATTCACCCCTCCACTTT. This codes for CASRGDSPLHF.

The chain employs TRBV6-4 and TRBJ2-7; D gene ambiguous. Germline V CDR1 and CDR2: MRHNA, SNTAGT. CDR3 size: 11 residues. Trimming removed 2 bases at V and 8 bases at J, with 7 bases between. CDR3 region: CASSDKGKQYF. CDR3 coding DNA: TGTGCCAGCAGTGACAAGGGAAAGCAGTACTTC.

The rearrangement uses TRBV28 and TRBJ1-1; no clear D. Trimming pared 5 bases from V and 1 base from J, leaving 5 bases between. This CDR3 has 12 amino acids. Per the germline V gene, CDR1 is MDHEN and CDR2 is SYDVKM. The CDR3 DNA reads TGTGCCAGCAGTAGCCCGAACACTGAAGCTTTCTTT. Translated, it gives CASSSPNTEAFF.

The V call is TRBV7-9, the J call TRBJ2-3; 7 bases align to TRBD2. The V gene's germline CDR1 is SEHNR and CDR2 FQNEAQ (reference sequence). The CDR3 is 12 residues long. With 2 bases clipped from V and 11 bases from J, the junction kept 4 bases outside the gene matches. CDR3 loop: CASSLPGLQQYF. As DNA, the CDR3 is TGTGCCAGCAGCTTACCGGGACTACAGCAGTATTTT.

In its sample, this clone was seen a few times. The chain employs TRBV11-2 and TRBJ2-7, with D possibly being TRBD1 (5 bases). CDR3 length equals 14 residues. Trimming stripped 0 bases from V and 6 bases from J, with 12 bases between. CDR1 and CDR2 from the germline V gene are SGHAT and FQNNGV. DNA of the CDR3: TGTGCCAGCAGCTTAGATCCGGCAGGGTTCGAGCAGTACTTC. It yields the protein CASSLDPAGFEQYF.

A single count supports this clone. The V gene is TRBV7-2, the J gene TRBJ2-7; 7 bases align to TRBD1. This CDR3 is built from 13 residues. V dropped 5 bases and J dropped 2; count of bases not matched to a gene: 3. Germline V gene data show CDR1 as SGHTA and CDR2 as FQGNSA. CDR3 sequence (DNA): TGTGCCAGCAGCGCGACAGGGCCCTACGAGCAGTACTTC. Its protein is CASSATGPYEQYF.